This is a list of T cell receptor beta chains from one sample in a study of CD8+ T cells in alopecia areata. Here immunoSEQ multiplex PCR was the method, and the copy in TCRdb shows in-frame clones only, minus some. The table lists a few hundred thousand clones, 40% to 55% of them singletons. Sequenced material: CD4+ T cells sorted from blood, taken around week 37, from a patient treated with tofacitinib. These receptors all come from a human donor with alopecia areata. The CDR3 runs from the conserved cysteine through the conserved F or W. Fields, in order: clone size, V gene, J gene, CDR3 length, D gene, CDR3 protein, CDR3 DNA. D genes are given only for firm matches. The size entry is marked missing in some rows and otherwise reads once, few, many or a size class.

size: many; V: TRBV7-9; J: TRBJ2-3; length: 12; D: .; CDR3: CASEGKTDTQYF; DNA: TGTGCCAGCGAAGGGAAGACAGATACGCAGTATTTT
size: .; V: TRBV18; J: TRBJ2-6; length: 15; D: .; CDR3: CASSPRDVGANVLTF; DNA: TGTGCCAGCTCACCCCGGGATGTTGGGGCCAACGTCCTGACTTTC
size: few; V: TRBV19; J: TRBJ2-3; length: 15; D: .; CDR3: CASSIEGASTDTQYF; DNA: TGTGCCAGTAGTATAGAAGGGGCCAGCACAGATACGCAGTATTTT
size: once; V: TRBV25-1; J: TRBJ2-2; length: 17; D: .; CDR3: CASSEFPDASYTGELFF; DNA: TGTGCCAGCAGTGAATTCCCGGACGCGTCCTACACCGGGGAGCTGTTTTTT
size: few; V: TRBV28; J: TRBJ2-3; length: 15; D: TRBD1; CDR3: CASSSRQGGTDTQYF; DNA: TGTGCCAGCAGTTCTCGACAGGGTGGCACAGATACGCAGTATTTT
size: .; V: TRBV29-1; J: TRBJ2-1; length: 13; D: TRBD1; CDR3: CSAEKTGGSEQFF; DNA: TGCAGCGCCGAGAAGACAGGGGGATCTGAGCAGTTCTTC
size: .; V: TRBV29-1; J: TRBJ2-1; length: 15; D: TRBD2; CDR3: CSVKSTSGSYNEQFF; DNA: TGCAGCGTGAAGTCGACTAGCGGGAGTTACAATGAGCAGTTCTTC
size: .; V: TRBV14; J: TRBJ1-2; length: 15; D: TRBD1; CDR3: CASSQEPDRGNGYTF; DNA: TGTGCCAGCAGCCAAGAGCCCGACAGGGGAAACGGCTACACCTTC
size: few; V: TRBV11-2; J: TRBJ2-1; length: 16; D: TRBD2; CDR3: CASSDWSLAVYNEQFF; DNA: TGTGCCAGCAGCGACTGGTCGCTAGCGGTCTACAATGAGCAGTTCTTC
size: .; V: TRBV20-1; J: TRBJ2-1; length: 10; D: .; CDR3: CSASREIQFF; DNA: TGCAGTGCTTCGAGGGAGATACAGTTCTTC
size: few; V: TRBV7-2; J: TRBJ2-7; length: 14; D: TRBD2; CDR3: CASSLGGMSYEQYF; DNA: TGTGCCAGCAGCTTGGGGGGGATGTCCTACGAGCAGTACTTC
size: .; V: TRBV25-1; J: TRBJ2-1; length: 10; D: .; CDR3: CASRRNEQFF; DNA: TGTGCCAGCAGAAGGAATGAGCAGTTCTTC
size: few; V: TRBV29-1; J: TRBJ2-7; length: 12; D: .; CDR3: CSVGRTEYEQYF; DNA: TGCAGCGTCGGAAGGACAGAGTACGAGCAGTACTTC
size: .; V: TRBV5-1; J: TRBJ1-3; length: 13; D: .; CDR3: CASSSGSGNTIYF; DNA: TGCGCCAGCTCAAGTGGCTCTGGAAACACCATATATTTT
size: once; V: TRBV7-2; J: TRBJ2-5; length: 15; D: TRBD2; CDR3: CASSLVASGSETQYF; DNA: TGTGCCAGCAGCTTAGTGGCTAGCGGGAGTGAGACCCAGTACTTC
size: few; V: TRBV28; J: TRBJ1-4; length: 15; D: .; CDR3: CASSRPGQRGEKLFF; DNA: TGTGCCAGCAGTCGGCCGGGACAACGAGGGGAAAAACTGTTTTTT
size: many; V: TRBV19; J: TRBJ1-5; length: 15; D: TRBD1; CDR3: CASSDGAGGRQPQHF; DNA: TGTGCCAGTTCCGACGGGGCAGGGGGCCGGCAGCCCCAGCATTTT
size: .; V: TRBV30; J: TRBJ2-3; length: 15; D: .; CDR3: CAWSSRHPQADTQYF; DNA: TGTGCCTGGAGTTCAAGGCACCCCCAGGCAGATACGCAGTATTTT
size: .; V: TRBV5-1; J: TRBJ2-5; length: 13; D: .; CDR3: CASSRDSKETQYF; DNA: TGCGCCAGCAGCAGGGATTCGAAAGAGACCCAGTACTTC
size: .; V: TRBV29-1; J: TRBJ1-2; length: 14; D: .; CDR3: CSVEENRPYYGYTF; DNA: TGCAGCGTTGAAGAAAACAGACCTTACTATGGCTACACCTTC
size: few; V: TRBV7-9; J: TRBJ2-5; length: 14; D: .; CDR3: CASSLLANQETQYF; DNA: TGTGCCAGCAGCTTACTAGCGAACCAAGAGACCCAGTACTTC
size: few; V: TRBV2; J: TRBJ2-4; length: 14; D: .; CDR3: CASSADRIKNIQYF; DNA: TGTGCCAGCAGTGCGGACAGAATCAAAAACATTCAGTACTTC
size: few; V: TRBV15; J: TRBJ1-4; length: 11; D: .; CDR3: CATSREEKLFF; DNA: TGTGCCACCAGCAGGGAGGAGAAACTGTTTTTT
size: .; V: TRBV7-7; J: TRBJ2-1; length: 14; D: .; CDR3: CASSLQGTGDEQFF; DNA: TGTGCCAGCAGCCTACAGGGCACGGGAGATGAGCAGTTCTTC
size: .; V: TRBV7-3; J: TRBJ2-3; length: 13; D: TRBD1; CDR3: CASSPGQGHTQYF; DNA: TGTGCCAGCAGCCCAGGACAGGGACACACGCAGTATTTT
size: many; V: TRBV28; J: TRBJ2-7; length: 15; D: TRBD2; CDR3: CASSLSPRGSYEQYF; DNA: TGTGCCAGCAGTTTATCCCCCCGCGGGAGCTACGAGCAGTACTTC
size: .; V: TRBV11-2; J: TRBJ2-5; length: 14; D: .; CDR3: CASSLGSGRETQYF; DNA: TGTGCCAGCAGCTTAGGCTCGGGAAGGGAGACCCAGTACTTC
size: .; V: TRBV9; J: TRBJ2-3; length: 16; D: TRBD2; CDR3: CASSVDVAGGLGTQYF; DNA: TGTGCCAGCAGCGTAGATGTAGCGGGAGGCCTTGGTACGCAGTATTTT
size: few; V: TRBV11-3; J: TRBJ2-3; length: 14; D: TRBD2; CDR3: CASSFSGNTDTQYF; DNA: TGTGCCAGCAGCTTTAGCGGGAACACAGATACGCAGTATTTT
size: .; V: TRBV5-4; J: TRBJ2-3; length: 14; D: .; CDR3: CASSFQGIPDTQYF; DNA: TGTGCCAGCAGCTTTCAGGGTATCCCAGATACGCAGTATTTT
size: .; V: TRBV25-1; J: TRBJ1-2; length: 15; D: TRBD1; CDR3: CASSAYRRTGKGYTF; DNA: TGTGCCAGCAGTGCCTACCGGAGGACAGGGAAAGGCTACACCTTC